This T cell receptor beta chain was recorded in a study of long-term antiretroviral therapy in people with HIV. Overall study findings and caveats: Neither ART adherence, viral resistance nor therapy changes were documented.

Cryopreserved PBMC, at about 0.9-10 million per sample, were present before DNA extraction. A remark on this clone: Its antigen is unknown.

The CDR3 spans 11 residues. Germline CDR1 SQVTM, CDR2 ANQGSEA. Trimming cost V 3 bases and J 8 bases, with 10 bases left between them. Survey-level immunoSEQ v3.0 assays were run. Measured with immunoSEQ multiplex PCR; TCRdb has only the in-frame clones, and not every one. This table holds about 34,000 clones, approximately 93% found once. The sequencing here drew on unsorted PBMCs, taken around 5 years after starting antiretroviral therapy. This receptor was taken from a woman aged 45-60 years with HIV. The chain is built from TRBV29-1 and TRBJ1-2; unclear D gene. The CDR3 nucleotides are TGCAGCGTTGAGAGCAGGACCGGCTACACCTTC. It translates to CSVESRTGYTF.